This record looks at one TCR beta chain sequence and its context. Its target is unknown. The data were obtained in a study of shared clonotypes between healthy human individuals. Study observations and caveats: The rarefaction results pointed to incomplete sorted-subset sequencing despite large depth.

Recent acute infections and vaccinations were absent in the healthy HIV-negative adult donors. Measured with immunoSEQ multiplex PCR; TCRdb has only the in-frame clones, and not every one. Of 2,100,000 or so clones in the sample, approximately 94% were seen once. This receptor was taken from a young man in good health. Sequenced material: naive CD4+ T cells sorted from blood. The subset here: CD45RA+ positively selected.

The DNA of the CDR3 is TGTGCCAGCTCACGTTATCAGGGGGAACCAACGGATACGCAGTATTTT. Protein sequence: CASSRYQGEPTDTQYF. The rearrangement uses TRBV18 and TRBJ2-3; TRBD1 agrees at 7 bases. The junction had 13 bases not matched to a gene; V was cut back by 4 bases and J by 6 bases. The length of the CDR3 is 16 residues. CDR1 and CDR2 from the germline V gene are KGHSH and LQKENI. Variable domain in full (rest from reference TRBV18 and TRBJ2-3): NAGVMQNPRHLVRRRGQEARLRCSPMKGHSHVYWYRQLPEEGLKFMVYLQKENIIDESGMPKERFSAEFPKEGPSILRIQQVVRGDSAAYFCASSRYQGEPTDTQYFGPGTRLTVL.